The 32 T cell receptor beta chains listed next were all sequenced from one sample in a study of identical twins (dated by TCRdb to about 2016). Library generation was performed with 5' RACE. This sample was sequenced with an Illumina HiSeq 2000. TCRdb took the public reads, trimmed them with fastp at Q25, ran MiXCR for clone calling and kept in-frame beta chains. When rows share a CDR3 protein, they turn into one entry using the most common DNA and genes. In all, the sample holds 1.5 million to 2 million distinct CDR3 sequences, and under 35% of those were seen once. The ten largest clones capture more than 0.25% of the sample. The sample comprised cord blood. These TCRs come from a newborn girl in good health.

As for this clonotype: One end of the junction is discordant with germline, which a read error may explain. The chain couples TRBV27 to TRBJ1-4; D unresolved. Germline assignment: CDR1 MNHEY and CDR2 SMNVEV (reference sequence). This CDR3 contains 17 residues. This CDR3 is CASSFDFQTATNERLFF. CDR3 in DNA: TGTGCCAGCAGTTTTGACTTTCAGACGGCAACTAATGAAAGACTGTTTTTT. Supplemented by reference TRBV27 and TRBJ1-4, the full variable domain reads EAQVTQNPRYLITVTGKKLTVTCSQNMNHEYMSWYRQDPGLGLRQIYYSMNVEVTDKGDVPEGYKVSRKEKRNFPLILESPSPNQTSLYFCASSFDFQTATNERLFFGSGTQLSVL.

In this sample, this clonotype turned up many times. CDR3 loop: CASSHFSAGITDTQYF. CDR3 coding DNA: TGTGCCAGCAGCCATTTCTCGGCAGGGATAACAGATACGCAGTATTTT. The gene calls are TRBV7-9 and TRBJ2-3, with TRBD1 as a possible D gene (5 bases). From germline, CDR1 is SEHNR and CDR2 FQNEAQ (reference sequence). The CDR3 is 16 amino acids. V was cut by 5 bases and J by 3 bases, with 18 bases left in between.

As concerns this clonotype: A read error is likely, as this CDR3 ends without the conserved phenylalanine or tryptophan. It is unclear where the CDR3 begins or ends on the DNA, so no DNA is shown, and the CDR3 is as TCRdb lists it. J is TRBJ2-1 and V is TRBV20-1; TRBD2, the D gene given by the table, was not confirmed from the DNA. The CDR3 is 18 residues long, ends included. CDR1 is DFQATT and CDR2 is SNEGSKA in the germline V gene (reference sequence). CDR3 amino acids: CSARGPLQGFVWGYTFGS.

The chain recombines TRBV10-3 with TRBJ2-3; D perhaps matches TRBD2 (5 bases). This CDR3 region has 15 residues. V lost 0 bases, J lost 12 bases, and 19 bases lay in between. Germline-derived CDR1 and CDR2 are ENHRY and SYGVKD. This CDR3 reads CAISESIREITHQYF. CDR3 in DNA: TGTGCCATCAGTGAGTCGATTAGGGAGATCACCCACCAGTATTTT.

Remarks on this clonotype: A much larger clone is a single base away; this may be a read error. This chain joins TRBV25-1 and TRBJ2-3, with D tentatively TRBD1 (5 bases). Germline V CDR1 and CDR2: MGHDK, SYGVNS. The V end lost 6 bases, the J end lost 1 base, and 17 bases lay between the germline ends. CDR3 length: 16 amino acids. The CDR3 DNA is TGTGCCAGCAGATCGGCAGGGATGGGTGGCACAGATACGCAGTATTTT. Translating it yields CASRSAGMGGTDTQYF.

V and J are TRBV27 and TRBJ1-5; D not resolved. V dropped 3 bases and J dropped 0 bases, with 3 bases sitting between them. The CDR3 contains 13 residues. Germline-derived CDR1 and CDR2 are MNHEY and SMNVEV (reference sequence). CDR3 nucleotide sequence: TGTGCCAGCAGTTTCTTTAGCAATCAGCCCCAGCATTTT. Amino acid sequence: CASSFFSNQPQHF.

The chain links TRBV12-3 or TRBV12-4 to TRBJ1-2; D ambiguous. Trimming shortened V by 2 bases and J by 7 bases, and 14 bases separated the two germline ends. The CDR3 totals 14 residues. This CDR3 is CASSLRRFLGGYTF. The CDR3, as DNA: TGTGCCAGCAGTTTACGCAGGTTTCTTGGTGGCTACACCTTC.

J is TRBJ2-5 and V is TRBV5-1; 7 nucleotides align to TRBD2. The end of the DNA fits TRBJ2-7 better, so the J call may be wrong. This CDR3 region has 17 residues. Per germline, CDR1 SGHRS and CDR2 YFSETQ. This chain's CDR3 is CASSLGLAPAKTYEQYF. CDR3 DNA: TGCGCCAGCAGCTTGGGACTAGCACCCGCAAAAACCTACGAGCAGTACTTC.

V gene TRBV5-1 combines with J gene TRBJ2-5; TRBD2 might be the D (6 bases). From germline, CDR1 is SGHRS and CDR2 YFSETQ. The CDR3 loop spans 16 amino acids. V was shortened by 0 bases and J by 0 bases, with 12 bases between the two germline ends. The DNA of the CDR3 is TGCGCCAGCAGCTTGGGACTAGACCCGTACCAAGAGACCCAGTACTTC. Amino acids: CASSLGLDPYQETQYF.

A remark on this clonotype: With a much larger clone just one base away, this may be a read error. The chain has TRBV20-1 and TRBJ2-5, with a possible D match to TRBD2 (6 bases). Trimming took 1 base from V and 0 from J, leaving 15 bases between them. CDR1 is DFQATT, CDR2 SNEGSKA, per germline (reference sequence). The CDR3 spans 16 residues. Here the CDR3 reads CSARGHGGTYQETQYF. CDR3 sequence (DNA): TGCAGTGCTAGAGGTCATGGGGGGACTTACCAAGAGACCCAGTACTTC.

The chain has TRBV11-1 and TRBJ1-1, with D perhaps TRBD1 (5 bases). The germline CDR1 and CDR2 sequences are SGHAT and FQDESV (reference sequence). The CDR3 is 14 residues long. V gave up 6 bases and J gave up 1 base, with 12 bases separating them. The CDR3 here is CASSHPRENTEAFF. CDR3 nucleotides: TGTGCCAGCAGTCACCCCAGGGAGAACACTGAAGCTTTCTTT. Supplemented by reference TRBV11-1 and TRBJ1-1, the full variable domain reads EAEVAQSPRYKITEKSQAVAFWCDPISGHATLYWYRQILGQGPELLVQFQDESVVDDSQLPKDRFSAERLKGVDSTLKIQPAELGDSAMYLCASSHPRENTEAFFGQGTRLTVV.

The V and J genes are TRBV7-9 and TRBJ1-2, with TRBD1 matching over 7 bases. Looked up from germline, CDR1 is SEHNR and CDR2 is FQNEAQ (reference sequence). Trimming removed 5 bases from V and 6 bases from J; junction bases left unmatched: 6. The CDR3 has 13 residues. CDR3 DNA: TGTGCCAGCAGCCGGGGACAGTGGCATGGCTACACCTTC. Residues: CASSRGQWHGYTF.

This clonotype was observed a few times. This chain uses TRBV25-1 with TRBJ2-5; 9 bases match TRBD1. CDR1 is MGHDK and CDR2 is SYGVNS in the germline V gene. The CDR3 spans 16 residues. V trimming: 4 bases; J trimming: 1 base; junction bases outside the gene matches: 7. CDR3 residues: CASSARTGALQETQYF. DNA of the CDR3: TGTGCCAGCAGTGCTCGGACAGGGGCTCTCCAAGAGACCCAGTACTTC.

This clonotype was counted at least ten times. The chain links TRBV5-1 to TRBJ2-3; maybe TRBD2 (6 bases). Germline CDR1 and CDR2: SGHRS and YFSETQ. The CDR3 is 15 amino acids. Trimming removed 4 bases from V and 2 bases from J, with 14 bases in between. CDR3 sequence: CASSLWGDSTDTQYF. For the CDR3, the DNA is TGCGCCAGCAGCCTTTGGGGGGACTCCACAGATACGCAGTATTTT.

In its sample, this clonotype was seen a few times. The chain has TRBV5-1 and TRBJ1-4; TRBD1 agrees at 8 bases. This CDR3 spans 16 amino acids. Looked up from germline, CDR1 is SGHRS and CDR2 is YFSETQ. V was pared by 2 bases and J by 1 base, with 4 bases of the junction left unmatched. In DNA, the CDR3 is TGCGCCAGCAGCTTACGAACAGGGGGAACTAATGAAAAACTGTTTTTT. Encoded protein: CASSLRTGGTNEKLFF.

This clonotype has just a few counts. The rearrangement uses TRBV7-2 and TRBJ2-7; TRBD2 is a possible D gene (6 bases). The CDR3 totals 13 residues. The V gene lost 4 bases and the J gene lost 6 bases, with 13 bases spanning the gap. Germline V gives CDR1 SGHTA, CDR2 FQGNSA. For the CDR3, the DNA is TGTGCCAGCAGCTCGTCTAGCGCGAGCGAGCAGTACTTC. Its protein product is CASSSSSASEQYF. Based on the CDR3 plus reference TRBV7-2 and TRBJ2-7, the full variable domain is GAGVSQSPSNKVTEKGKDVELRCDPISGHTALYWYRQSLGQGLEFLIYFQGNSAPDKSGLPSDRFSAERTGGSVSTLTIQRTQQEDSAVYLCASSSSSASEQYFGPGTRLTVT.

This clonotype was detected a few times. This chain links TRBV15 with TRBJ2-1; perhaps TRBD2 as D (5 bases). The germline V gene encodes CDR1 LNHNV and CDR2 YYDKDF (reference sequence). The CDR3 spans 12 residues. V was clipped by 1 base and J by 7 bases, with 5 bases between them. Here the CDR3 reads CATSRGENEQFF. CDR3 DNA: TGTGCCACCAGCAGAGGGGAGAATGAGCAGTTCTTC.

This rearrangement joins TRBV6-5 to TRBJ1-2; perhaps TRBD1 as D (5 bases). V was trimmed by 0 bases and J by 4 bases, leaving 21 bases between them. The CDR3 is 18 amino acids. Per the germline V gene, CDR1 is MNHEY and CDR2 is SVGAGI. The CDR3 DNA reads TGTGCCAGCAGTTACTCGTCAGGGAGTTCACTCAAGAGCTATGGCTACACCTTC. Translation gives CASSYSSGSSLKSYGYTF.

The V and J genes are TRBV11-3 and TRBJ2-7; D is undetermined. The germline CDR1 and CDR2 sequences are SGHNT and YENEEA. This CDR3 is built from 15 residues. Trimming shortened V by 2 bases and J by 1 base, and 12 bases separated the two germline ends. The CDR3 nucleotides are TGTGCCAGCAGCTTATTTCTGGCAGGATCCTACGAGCAGTACTTC. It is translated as CASSLFLAGSYEQYF. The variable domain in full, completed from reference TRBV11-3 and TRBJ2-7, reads EAGVVQSPRYKIIEKKQPVAFWCNPISGHNTLYWYLQNLGQGPELLIRYENEEAVDDSQLPKDRFSAERLKGVDSTLKIQPAELGDSAVYLCASSLFLAGSYEQYFGPGTRLTVT.

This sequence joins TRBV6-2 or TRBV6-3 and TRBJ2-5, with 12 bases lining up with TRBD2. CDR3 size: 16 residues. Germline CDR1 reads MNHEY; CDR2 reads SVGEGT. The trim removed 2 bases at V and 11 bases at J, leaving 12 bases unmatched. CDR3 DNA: TGTGCCAGCAGTTACCCCGGACTAGCGGGGTCTGATGAGCAGTACTTC. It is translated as CASSYPGLAGSDEQYF.

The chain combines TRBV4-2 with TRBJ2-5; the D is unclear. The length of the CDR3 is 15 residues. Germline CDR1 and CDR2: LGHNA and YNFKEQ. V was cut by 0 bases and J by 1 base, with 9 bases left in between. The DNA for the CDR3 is TGTGCCAGCAGCCAAGATACCCGAAGCCAAGAGACCCAGTACTTC. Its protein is CASSQDTRSQETQYF.

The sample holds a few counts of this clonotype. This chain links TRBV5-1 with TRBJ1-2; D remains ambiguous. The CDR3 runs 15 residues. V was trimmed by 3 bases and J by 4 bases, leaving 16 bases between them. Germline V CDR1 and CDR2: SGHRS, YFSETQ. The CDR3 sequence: CASSSTGPRSYGYTF. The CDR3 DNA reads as TGCGCCAGCAGCTCTACGGGCCCGCGGAGCTATGGCTACACCTTC.

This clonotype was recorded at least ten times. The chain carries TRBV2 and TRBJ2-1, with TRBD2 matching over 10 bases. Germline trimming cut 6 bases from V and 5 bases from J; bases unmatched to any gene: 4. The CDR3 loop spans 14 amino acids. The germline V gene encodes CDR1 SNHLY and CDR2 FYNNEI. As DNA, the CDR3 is TGTGCCAGCAGAAGACTAGCGGGTCACAATGAGCAGTTCTTC. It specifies CASRRLAGHNEQFF.

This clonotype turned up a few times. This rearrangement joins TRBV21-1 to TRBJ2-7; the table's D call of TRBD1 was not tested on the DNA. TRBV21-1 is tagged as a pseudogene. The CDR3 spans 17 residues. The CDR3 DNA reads TGTGCCAGCAGCAAATGGGGCTATGGTCTTAGCTCCTACGAGCAGTACTTC. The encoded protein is CASSKWGYGLSSYEQYF.

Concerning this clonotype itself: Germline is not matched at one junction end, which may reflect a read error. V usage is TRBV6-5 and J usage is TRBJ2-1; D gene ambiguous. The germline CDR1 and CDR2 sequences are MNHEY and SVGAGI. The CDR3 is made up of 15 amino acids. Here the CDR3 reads CASRYSQKSYNEQFF. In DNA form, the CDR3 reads TGTGCCAGCAGGTACTCACAAAAATCCTACAATGAGCAGTTCTTC.

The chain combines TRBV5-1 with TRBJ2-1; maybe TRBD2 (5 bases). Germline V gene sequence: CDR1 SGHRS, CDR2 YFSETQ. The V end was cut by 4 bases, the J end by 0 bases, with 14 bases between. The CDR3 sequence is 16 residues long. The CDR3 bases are TGCGCCAGCAGCATCCCCGGGATCAGCTCCTACAATGAGCAGTTCTTC. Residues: CASSIPGISSYNEQFF.

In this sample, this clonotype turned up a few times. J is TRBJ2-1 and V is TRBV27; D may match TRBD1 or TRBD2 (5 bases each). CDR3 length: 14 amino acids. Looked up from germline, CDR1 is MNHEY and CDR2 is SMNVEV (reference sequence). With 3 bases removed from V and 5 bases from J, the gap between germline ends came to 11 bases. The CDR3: CASSFSLGHNEQFF. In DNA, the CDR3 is TGTGCCAGCAGTTTTAGCTTGGGACACAATGAGCAGTTCTTC.

CDR3 protein: CAISRGGGTNQPQHF. The CDR3 DNA is TGTGCCATCAGCAGGGGAGGGGGCACCAATCAGCCCCAGCATTTT. This chain connects TRBV10-3 to TRBJ1-5; 7 nucleotides match TRBD1. Per the germline V gene, CDR1 is ENHRY and CDR2 is SYGVKD. CDR3 length: 15 amino acids. The V gene end was trimmed by 6 bases and the J gene end by 3 bases; junction bases not matched to a gene: 8.

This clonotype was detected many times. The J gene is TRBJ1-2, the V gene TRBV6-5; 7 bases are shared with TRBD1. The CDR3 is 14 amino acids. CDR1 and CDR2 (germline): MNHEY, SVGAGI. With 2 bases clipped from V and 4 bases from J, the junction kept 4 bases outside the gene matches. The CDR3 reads CASSYDRDLYGYTF. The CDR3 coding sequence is TGTGCCAGCAGTTACGACAGGGATCTCTATGGCTACACCTTC.

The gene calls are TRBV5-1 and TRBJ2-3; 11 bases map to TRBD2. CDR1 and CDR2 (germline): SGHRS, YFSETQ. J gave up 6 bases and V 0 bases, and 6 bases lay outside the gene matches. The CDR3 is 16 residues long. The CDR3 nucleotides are TGCGCCAGCAGCTTGGGACTAGCGGGGCCTGCGGATACGCAGTATTTT. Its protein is CASSLGLAGPADTQYF.

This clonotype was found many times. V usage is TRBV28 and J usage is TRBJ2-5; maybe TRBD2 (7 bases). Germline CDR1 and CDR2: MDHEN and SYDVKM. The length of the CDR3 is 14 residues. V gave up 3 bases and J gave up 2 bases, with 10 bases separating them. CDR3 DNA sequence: TGTGCCAGCAGTTTGGGGGGGCGACAAGAGACCCAGTACTTC. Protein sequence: CASSLGGRQETQYF.

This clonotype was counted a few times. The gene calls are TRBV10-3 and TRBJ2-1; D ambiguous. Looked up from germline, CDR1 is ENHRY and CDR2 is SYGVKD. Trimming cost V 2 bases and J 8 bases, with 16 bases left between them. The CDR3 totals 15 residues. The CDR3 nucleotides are TGTGCCATCAGTGAGACGGCATTGGATGGGGATGAGCAGTTCTTC. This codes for CAISETALDGDEQFF.